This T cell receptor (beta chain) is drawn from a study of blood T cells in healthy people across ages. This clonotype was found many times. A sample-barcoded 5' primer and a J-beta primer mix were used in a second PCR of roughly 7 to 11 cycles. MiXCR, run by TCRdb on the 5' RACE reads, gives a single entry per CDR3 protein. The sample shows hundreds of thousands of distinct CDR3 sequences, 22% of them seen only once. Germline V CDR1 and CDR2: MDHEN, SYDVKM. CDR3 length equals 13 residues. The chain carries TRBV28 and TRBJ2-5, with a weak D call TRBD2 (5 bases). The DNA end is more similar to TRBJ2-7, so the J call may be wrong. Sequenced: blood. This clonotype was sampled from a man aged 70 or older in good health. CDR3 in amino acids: CASRRTPSYEQYF. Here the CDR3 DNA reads TGTGCCAGCCGGAGGACCCCGTCTTACGAGCAGTACTTC.